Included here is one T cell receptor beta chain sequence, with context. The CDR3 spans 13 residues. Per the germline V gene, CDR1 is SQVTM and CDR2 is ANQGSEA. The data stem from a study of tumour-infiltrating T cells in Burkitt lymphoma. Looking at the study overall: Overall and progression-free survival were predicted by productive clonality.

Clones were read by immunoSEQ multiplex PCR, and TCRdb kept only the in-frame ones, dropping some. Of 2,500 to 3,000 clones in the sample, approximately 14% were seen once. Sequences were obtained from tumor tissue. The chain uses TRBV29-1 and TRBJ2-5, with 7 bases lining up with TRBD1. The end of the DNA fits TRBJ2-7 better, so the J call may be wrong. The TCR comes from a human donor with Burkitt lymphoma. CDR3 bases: TGCAGCGTTGTAGGGACAGTCCGTTACGAGCAGTACTTC. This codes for CSVVGTVRYEQYF.